Detailed here is one T cell receptor beta chain. This sample is part of a study of T cell responses to AZD1222 COVID-19 vaccine. Assay used: immunoSEQ multiplex PCR; TCRdb lists only in-frame clones, some missing. The sample records around 140,000 clones, around 93% being singletons. The V end lost 7 bases, the J end lost 3 bases, and 12 bases lay between the germline ends. This CDR3 spans 13 amino acids. CDR1 and CDR2 from the germline V gene are SNHLY and FYNNEI. This sequence originates from an adult in good health. The rearrangement links TRBV2 to TRBJ2-5, with TRBD2 as a possible D gene (5 bases). The specimen comprised peripheral blood, sampled on day 0 of AZD1222 vaccination. The CDR3 DNA is TGTGCCAGCAACGAGGGCTCAAAAGAGACCCAGTACTTC. Translating it yields CASNEGSKETQYF.